The 32 T cell receptor beta chains below come from one sample, sequenced in a study of a mutant IDH1 vaccine in newly diagnosed glioma. This table comes from immunoSEQ multiplex PCR, and its TCRdb copy is limited to in-frame clones, with some not included. Of approximately 50,000 clones detected, 70% to 85% appear once; the ten largest clones hold 5.5% to 8.5%. Their antigens are not known. Specified time point: week 35, safety follow-up. Topical imiquimod accompanied each vaccine dose, which consisted of 300 ug of mutant IDH1 20-mer peptide. The sample was PBMCs, taken from a glioma patient whose treatment included an IDH1 peptide vaccine. These receptors were collected from a man in his forties with glioma.

J is TRBJ1-6 and V is TRBV4-1; D not resolved. V lost 4 bases, J lost 5 bases, and 12 bases lay in between. CDR1 MGHRA and CDR2 YSYEKL come from the germline V gene. This CDR3 comprises 15 residues. The DNA of the CDR3 is TGCGCCAGCAGCCGAGGGATACAGAATAATTCACCCCTCCACTTT. As protein: CASSRGIQNNSPLHF.

The chain links TRBV27 to TRBJ2-2; D call uncertain. V lost 6 bases and J lost 1, with 12 bases in between. The CDR3 extends over 15 amino acids. The germline gives CDR1 MNHEY, CDR2 SMNVEV (reference sequence). The DNA of the CDR3 is TGTGCCAGCAGGGCCGTAGAGAGGAACACCGGGGAGCTGTTTTTT. Translation gives CASRAVERNTGELFF.

The V gene is TRBV5-1, the J gene TRBJ2-1, with TRBD2 identical over 7 bases. With V trimmed by 4 bases and J by 4 bases, 8 bases remained unmatched. From germline, CDR1 is SGHRS and CDR2 YFSETQ. The CDR3 is 15 residues long. The DNA for the CDR3 is TGCGCCAGCAGCGTACAACTAGCGAATTACAATGAGCAGTTCTTC. This encodes CASSVQLANYNEQFF. Full variable domain (missing parts from reference TRBV5-1 and TRBJ2-1): KAGVTQTPRYLIKTRGQQVTLSCSPISGHRSVSWYQQTPGQGLQFLFEYFSETQRNKGNFPGRFSGRQFSNSRSEMNVSTLELGDSALYLCASSVQLANYNEQFFGPGTRLTVL.

The chain joins TRBV18 to TRBJ1-5; a weak D match, TRBD1 (6 bases). There are 14 residues in the CDR3. The germline V gene has CDR1 KGHSH and CDR2 LQKENI. V was shortened by 5 bases and J by 9 bases, with 17 bases between the two germline ends. For the CDR3, the DNA is TGTGCCAGCTCAGCTATAGACAGGCGGCTGCCCCAGCATTTT. It specifies CASSAIDRRLPQHF.

A few counts support this clone. This chain uses TRBV27 with TRBJ1-6; D not resolved. This CDR3 spans 14 amino acids. Germline V gene data show CDR1 as MNHEY and CDR2 as SMNVEV (reference sequence). Trimming left V 7 bases short and J 9 bases short, with 16 bases between. The CDR3 DNA sequence: TGTGCCAGCACTAACGGGCGGTCTGGTTCACCCCTCCACTTT. It encodes CASTNGRSGSPLHF.

V gene TRBV19 combines with J gene TRBJ1-1, with D possibly being TRBD1 (6 bases). The V gene lost 8 bases and the J gene lost 8 bases, with 21 bases spanning the gap. The CDR3 is 14 amino acids. Germline lookup yields CDR1 LNHDA and CDR2 SQIVND (reference sequence). The CDR3 coding sequence is TGTGCCAGTGGCCGGACCGGGACACCCTTCGAAGCTTTCTTT. Residues: CASGRTGTPFEAFF. Full variable domain (rest looked up from reference TRBV19 and TRBJ1-1): DGGITQSPKYLFRKEGQNVTLSCEQNLNHDAMYWYRQDPGQGLRLIYYSQIVNDFQKGDIAEGYSVSREKKESFPLTVTSAQKNPTAFYLCASGRTGTPFEAFFGQGTRLTVV.

This clone came up once. The V and J genes are TRBV4-1 and TRBJ1-5; D unresolved. Trimming pared 1 base from V and 7 bases from J, leaving 11 bases between. The CDR3 consists of 14 residues. CDR1 and CDR2 from the germline V gene are MGHRA and YSYEKL. CDR3 sequence reads: CASSQVAIWQPQHF. DNA for the CDR3: TGCGCCAGCAGCCAAGTGGCGATCTGGCAGCCCCAGCATTTT.

The V and J genes are TRBV29-1 and TRBJ1-3; tentatively, D is TRBD1 (5 bases). V shed 6 bases and J shed 4 bases, with 16 bases lying between them. This CDR3 has 14 amino acids. Germline lookup yields CDR1 SQVTM and CDR2 ANQGSEA. The CDR3 reads CSVETVSVGNTIYF. DNA of the CDR3: TGCAGCGTCGAGACAGTCTCGGTGGGAAACACCATATATTTT.

J is TRBJ1-1 and V is TRBV4-1; 11 bases fit TRBD1. Trimming at V came to 1 base and at J to 0 bases, leaving 10 bases not matched to a gene. Germline V CDR1 and CDR2: MGHRA, YSYEKL. The CDR3 runs to 19 residues. The CDR3 DNA reads TGCGCCAGCAGCCAAGTAGGGGGGACAGGGGGATTCATGAACACTGAAGCTTTCTTT. Translated: CASSQVGGTGGFMNTEAFF.

The chain combines TRBV10-2 with TRBJ1-5; D is undetermined. CDR3 length: 13 amino acids. Per the germline V gene, CDR1 is WSHSY and CDR2 is SAAADI. Trimming cost V 8 bases and J 3 bases, with 11 bases left between them. The CDR3 is CASLDTYNQPQHF. The CDR3 coding sequence is TGCGCCAGCTTAGACACCTACAATCAGCCCCAGCATTTT.

The chain is built from TRBV2 and TRBJ2-2; weak D call: TRBD2 (7 bases). The V end was cut by 6 bases, the J end by 3 bases, with 14 bases between. Looked up from germline, CDR1 is SNHLY and CDR2 is FYNNEI. The CDR3 spans 15 residues. The CDR3 DNA follows: TGTGCCAGCAGGGATACAGGGAGGGACACCGGGGAGCTGTTTTTT. Translated, it gives CASRDTGRDTGELFF.

The rearrangement links TRBV5-1 to TRBJ2-1; D possibly corresponds to TRBD1 (5 bases). Germline V gives CDR1 SGHRS, CDR2 YFSETQ. Trimming stripped 0 bases from V and 6 bases from J, with 16 bases between. This CDR3 comprises 16 residues. The CDR3 nucleotides read TGCGCCAGCAGCTTGGCCCTAGGGGTTTCGGGCAATGAGCAGTTCTTC. Amino acid sequence: CASSLALGVSGNEQFF.

V and J are TRBV2 and TRBJ2-5, with D possibly matching TRBD2 (7 bases). Germline CDR1 is SNHLY and CDR2 is FYNNEI. The CDR3 is 15 amino acids. V shed 1 base and J shed 4 bases, with 13 bases lying between them. The CDR3 loop reads CASSEGEGGAETQYF. The DNA of the CDR3 is TGTGCCAGCAGTGAAGGGGAGGGGGGCGCAGAGACCCAGTACTTC. Complete variable domain (other parts from reference TRBV2 and TRBJ2-5): EPEVTQTPSHQVTQMGQEVILRCVPISNHLYFYWYRQILGQKVEFLVSFYNNEISEKSEIFDDQFSVERPDGSNFTLKIRSTKLEDSAMYFCASSEGEGGAETQYFGPGTRLLVL.

The V gene is TRBV27, the J gene TRBJ2-1; tentatively, D is TRBD1 (5 bases). This CDR3 spans 15 amino acids. V shed 2 bases and J shed 6 bases, with 14 bases lying between them. Germline CDR1 and CDR2: MNHEY and SMNVEV (reference sequence). The CDR3 DNA follows: TGTGCCAGCAGTTTAGGCCCTGGGGCCGCCAATGAGCAGTTCTTC. Protein sequence: CASSLGPGAANEQFF.

The genes are TRBV7-2 and TRBJ2-3; unclear D gene. Between the trimmed V and J ends, which lost 4 bases and 1 base, there was a span of 9 bases. This CDR3 is built from 14 residues. From germline, CDR1 is SGHTA and CDR2 FQGNSA. The CDR3 DNA reads TGTGCCAGCAGCTACCGAATCCGCACAGATACGCAGTATTTT. Amino acids: CASSYRIRTDTQYF.

The V gene is TRBV2, the J gene TRBJ2-2; the D is unclear. CDR3 length equals 14 residues. Germline V gene data show CDR1 as SNHLY and CDR2 as FYNNEI. Between the trimmed V and J ends, which lost 7 bases and 0 bases, there was a span of 9 bases. The CDR3 region is CASIGRTNTGELFF. As DNA, the CDR3 is TGTGCCAGCATTGGACGGACGAACACCGGGGAGCTGTTTTTT.

This rearrangement joins TRBV6-6 to TRBJ2-5; TRBD2 aligns across 15 bases. Per germline, CDR1 MNHNY and CDR2 SVGAGI (reference sequence). The CDR3 totals 16 residues. J gave up 1 base and V 5 bases, and 2 bases lay outside the gene matches. The CDR3 region has the DNA TGTGCCAGCAGTAGGGGACTAGCGGGGGGCCAAGAGACCCAGTACTTC. Translation gives CASSRGLAGGQETQYF.

The chain couples TRBV2 to TRBJ2-3, with D possibly being TRBD2 (6 bases). This CDR3 spans 15 amino acids. V was shortened by 2 bases and J by 0 bases, with 9 bases between the two germline ends. From germline, CDR1 is SNHLY and CDR2 FYNNEI. CDR3 DNA: TGTGCCAGCAGTGAATGGGGGGTGAGCACAGATACGCAGTATTTT. Translating gives CASSEWGVSTDTQYF.

J is TRBJ2-5 and V is TRBV30, with D perhaps TRBD1 or TRBD2 (5 bases each). V lost 2 bases to trimming and J lost 5 bases, with 9 bases between them. Germline values: CDR1 GTSNPN, CDR2 SVGIG (reference sequence). The CDR3 spans 12 residues. Here the CDR3 DNA reads TGTGCCTGGAGTACCGGGGCCGAGACCCAGTACTTC. This encodes CAWSTGAETQYF.

The chain has TRBV11-1 and TRBJ1-2; D uncertain. V was trimmed by 1 base and J by 8 bases, leaving 14 bases between them. CDR1 and CDR2 from the germline V gene are SGHAT and FQDESV (reference sequence). There are 14 residues in the CDR3. CDR3 in amino acids: CASSLEGVYSGYTF. As DNA, the CDR3 is TGTGCCAGCAGCTTAGAGGGTGTTTATTCGGGCTACACCTTC. Drawing the rest from reference TRBV11-1 and TRBJ1-2, the complete variable domain is EAEVAQSPRYKITEKSQAVAFWCDPISGHATLYWYRQILGQGPELLVQFQDESVVDDSQLPKDRFSAERLKGVDSTLKIQPAELGDSAMYLCASSLEGVYSGYTFGSGTRLTVV.

This clone was counted only a few times. The chain joins TRBV18 to TRBJ1-1; 8 positions agree with TRBD1. Germline V CDR1 and CDR2: KGHSH, LQKENI. Unmatched junction bases numbered 6, after V lost 4 bases and J lost 8 bases. CDR3 length equals 13 residues. CDR3 amino acids: CASSRTRDREAFF. CDR3 bases: TGTGCCAGCTCACGGACGAGGGACAGGGAAGCTTTCTTT.

V is TRBV2 and J is TRBJ1-1, with D unresolved. The CDR3 runs to 14 residues. Germline V CDR1 and CDR2: SNHLY, FYNNEI. V gave up 0 bases and J gave up 8 bases, with 13 bases separating them. CDR3 region: CASSEARNPGEAFF. CDR3 bases: TGTGCCAGCAGTGAAGCTAGAAATCCCGGGGAAGCTTTCTTT.

This rearrangement joins TRBV5-1 to TRBJ2-2; D possibly corresponds to TRBD1 (5 bases). The V end lost 7 bases, the J end lost 5 bases, and 9 bases lay between the germline ends. CDR1 and CDR2 from the germline V gene are SGHRS and YFSETQ. This CDR3 comprises 12 residues. For the CDR3, the DNA is TGCGCCAGCCGCCAGGGTACCGGGGAGCTGTTTTTT. Amino acid sequence: CASRQGTGELFF.

This clone was detected once. This chain uses TRBV5-6 with TRBJ1-4; 7 bases match TRBD1. Germline V lookup: CDR1 SGHDT, CDR2 YYEEEE. Trimming removed 4 bases from V and 0 bases from J; junction bases left unmatched: 3. The CDR3 contains 15 residues. CDR3 nucleotide sequence: TGTGCCAGCAGCCAAGGGACAGCAACTAATGAAAAACTGTTTTTT. Protein sequence: CASSQGTATNEKLFF.

For the CDR3, the DNA is TGTGCCAGCAGCTTCCTGGGTTACGAGCAGTACTTC. Residues: CASSFLGYEQYF. This chain connects TRBV7-9 to TRBJ2-7; no clear D. The CDR3 has 12 residues. Germline V gene lookup returns CDR1 SEHNR and CDR2 FQNEAQ (reference sequence). Trimming pared 3 bases from V and 4 bases from J, leaving 7 bases between. Supplemented by reference TRBV7-9 and TRBJ2-7, the full variable domain reads DTGVSQNPRHKITKRGQNVTFRCDPISEHNRLYWYRQTLGQGPEFLTYFQNEAQLEKSRLLSDRFSAERPKGSFSTLEIQRTEQGDSAMYLCASSFLGYEQYFGPGTRLTVT.

The V and J genes are TRBV10-1 and TRBJ1-1; TRBD1 matches at 9 bases. V shed 6 bases, J shed 5 bases, and the junction held 4 bases outside the gene matches. CDR3 length: 13 amino acids. CDR1 and CDR2 (germline): WNHNN, SYGVQD (reference sequence). The CDR3 DNA reads as TGCGCCAGCAGCGGCGACAGGGGGACTGAAGCTTTCTTT. Protein product: CASSGDRGTEAFF.

This chain connects TRBV15 to TRBJ1-1; tentatively, D is TRBD1 (5 bases). The CDR3 loop spans 15 amino acids. Between the trimmed V and J ends, which lost 0 bases and 4 bases, there was a span of 12 bases. CDR1 LNHNV and CDR2 YYDKDF come from the germline V gene (reference sequence). This chain's CDR3 is CATSRDWGGGTEAFF. The DNA for the CDR3 is TGTGCCACCAGCAGAGATTGGGGCGGGGGCACTGAAGCTTTCTTT.

The J gene is TRBJ2-5, the V gene TRBV7-2; 7 bases align to TRBD2. Trimming at V came to 3 bases and at J to 2 bases, leaving 3 bases not matched to a gene. Germline V gene data show CDR1 as SGHTA and CDR2 as FQGNSA. This CDR3 comprises 14 residues. The CDR3 coding sequence is TGTGCCAGCAGCTTTTATAGCGGGCAAGAGACCCAGTACTTC. This gives the protein CASSFYSGQETQYF.

The genes are TRBV5-1 and TRBJ1-3; D is ambiguous. Germline CDR1 and CDR2: SGHRS and YFSETQ. V gave up 0 bases and J gave up 3 bases, with 7 bases separating them. The CDR3 spans 14 residues. CDR3 sequence reads: CASSLVGIGNTIYF. In nucleotides, the CDR3 is TGCGCCAGCAGCTTGGTAGGGATTGGAAACACCATATATTTT.

This sequence joins TRBV4-2 and TRBJ1-6; D gene ambiguous. This CDR3 has 15 residues. Trimming removed 0 bases at V and 7 bases at J, with 10 bases between. Germline V gene sequence: CDR1 LGHNA, CDR2 YNFKEQ. CDR3 sequence: CASSQERRSNSPLHF. DNA for the CDR3: TGTGCCAGCAGCCAAGAGAGACGGTCAAATTCACCCCTCCACTTT.

The rearrangement links TRBV5-6 to TRBJ1-3; 7 bases agree with TRBD1. This CDR3 contains 15 residues. From germline, CDR1 is SGHDT and CDR2 YYEEEE. The trim removed 2 bases at V and 3 bases at J, leaving 5 bases unmatched. The CDR3 coding sequence is TGTGCCAGCAGCTTATTAGGGGGCGATGGAAACACCATATATTTT. This encodes CASSLLGGDGNTIYF.

The chain carries TRBV6-5 and TRBJ1-2, with a tentative D call TRBD1 (5 bases). V was pared by 6 bases and J by 5 bases, with 16 bases between. Germline CDR1 is MNHEY and CDR2 is SVGAGI. The CDR3 covers 14 residues. The CDR3, as DNA: TGTGCCAGCAGCAGAGGGACCGCAGAGTATGGCTACACCTTC. Protein product: CASSRGTAEYGYTF.